This is a list of T cell receptor beta chains from one sample in a study of PD-L1 blockade in urothelial cancer. Only in-frame clones appear in the TCRdb table, and some are missing; sequencing was by immunoSEQ multiplex PCR. The sample has about 56,000 clones, about 85% seen once. Sequencing used PBMCs, obtained around atezolizumab (anti-PD-L1) treatment. Receptors originate from a man aged 65-85 years with urothelial cancer. Each CDR3 is given with its conserved first and last residue. Each record gives: J gene, V gene, CDR3 protein.

J: TRBJ2-7; V: TRBV27; CDR3: CASRAPSYEQYF
J: TRBJ2-5; V: TRBV27; CDR3: CASSLSGGRQTQYF
J: TRBJ2-5; V: TRBV11-3; CDR3: CASSLELYQETQYF
J: TRBJ2-2; V: TRBV29-1; CDR3: CSVDGTSNTGELFF
J: TRBJ1-2; V: TRBV27; CDR3: CASSSTDNYGYTF
J: TRBJ2-1; V: TRBV29-1; CDR3: CSTGTGVLNEQFF
J: TRBJ2-7; V: TRBV5-1; CDR3: CASSSTSGSFNEQYF
J: TRBJ1-2; V: TRBV29-1; CDR3: CSVDSTGGGYTF
J: TRBJ2-4; V: TRBV19; CDR3: CASSNWKGNIQYF
J: TRBJ2-4; V: TRBV5-5; CDR3: CASSLGTGGNIQYF
J: TRBJ2-1; V: TRBV11-3; CDR3: CASSLGRAGVNEQFF
J: TRBJ2-7; V: TRBV11-3; CDR3: CASSSRLVPTYEQYF
J: TRBJ2-1; V: TRBV30; CDR3: CAWSVGGPSGVAMRLGEQFF
J: TRBJ2-1; V: TRBV7-3; CDR3: CASSLERESEQFF
J: TRBJ2-7; V: TRBV27; CDR3: CASSWMAVAGSEQYF
J: TRBJ1-4; V: TRBV5-6; CDR3: CASSLAGNNEKLFF
J: TRBJ2-2; V: TRBV5-1; CDR3: CASSPGLAGARDTGELFF
J: TRBJ2-7; V: TRBV7-8; CDR3: CASSSPGQGDEQYF
J: TRBJ2-4; V: TRBV2; CDR3: CASMGRGVIQYF
J: TRBJ2-1; V: TRBV5-4; CDR3: CASSLDYGTGTTEQFF
J: TRBJ2-3; V: TRBV19; CDR3: CASSEGVGRYAYF
J: TRBJ2-7; V: TRBV5-6; CDR3: CASSTPQGPPYEQYF
J: TRBJ2-2; V: TRBV11-3; CDR3: CASSLGGSRTGELFF
J: TRBJ2-1; V: TRBV15; CDR3: CATSSGAYNEQFF
J: TRBJ2-2; V: TRBV9; CDR3: CASSVDLGTSGSNTGELFF
J: TRBJ2-7; V: TRBV5-1; CDR3: CASSLDRVYEQYF
J: TRBJ2-5; V: TRBV5-1; CDR3: CASSLGPAGAQETQYF
J: TRBJ1-1; V: TRBV19; CDR3: CASSLRGLRNTEAFF
J: TRBJ2-7; V: TRBV4-1; CDR3: CASSQDRVGEQYF
J: TRBJ2-3; V: TRBV15; CDR3: CATSRVGSGDTQYF
J: TRBJ2-4; V: TRBV28; CDR3: CASSLVGEAKNIQYF
J: TRBJ2-7; V: TRBV11-2; CDR3: CASSLDSASREQYF
J: TRBJ2-1; V: TRBV29-1; CDR3: CSVVRRVPYNEQFF
J: TRBJ1-2; V: TRBV6-6; CDR3: CASSPVQGNYGYTF
J: TRBJ1-5; V: TRBV4-1; CDR3: CASSQDVTGTSNQPQHF
J: TRBJ2-1; V: TRBV27; CDR3: CASSLGGQGINEQFF
J: TRBJ1-2; V: TRBV6-1; CDR3: CASSAPEQGLYGYTF
J: TRBJ2-6; V: TRBV10-3; CDR3: CASGLGTGSAGANVLTF
J: TRBJ2-1; V: TRBV27; CDR3: CASSFPGLAANEQFF
J: TRBJ2-7; V: TRBV5-1; CDR3: CASSPDRISYEQYF
J: TRBJ2-7; V: TRBV5-1; CDR3: CASSPQTGREQYF
J: TRBJ2-7; V: TRBV28; CDR3: CASTPGLAGYEQYF
J: TRBJ2-7; V: TRBV7-8; CDR3: CASSPYSTEEQYF